Shown below are 6 T cell receptor beta chains from a single sample sequenced in a study of blood T cell repertoires in COVID-19. The method was immunoSEQ multiplex PCR; TCRdb's version includes in-frame clones alone and lacks a portion of them. There are about 200,000 clones in the sample; around 86% occur only once, and over 7% lies in the top ten. The material sequenced was peripheral blood. All receptors derive from a woman older than 75 with COVID-19, enrolled during active disease.

This clone was observed a handful of times. The chain carries TRBV30 and TRBJ1-4, with TRBD1 matching 8 bases. The germline V gene has CDR1 GTSNPN and CDR2 SVGIG (reference sequence). V trimming: 0 bases; J trimming: 3 bases; junction bases outside the gene matches: 6. The CDR3 is 16 amino acids. In DNA, the CDR3 is TGTGCCTGGAGTGTAGCAGGGGGCACGGCTAATGAAAAACTGTTTTTT. Its translation is CAWSVAGGTANEKLFF.

The chain couples TRBV5-1 to TRBJ2-1; 7 bases line up with TRBD2. The CDR3 is 15 amino acids. V dropped 3 bases and J dropped 7; count of bases not matched to a gene: 10. Per germline, CDR1 SGHRS and CDR2 YFSETQ. This CDR3 reads CASSSTSRRENEQFF. The CDR3 nucleotides are TGCGCCAGCAGCTCGACTAGCCGGAGAGAGAATGAGCAGTTCTTC. Looking up the rest from reference TRBV5-1 and TRBJ2-1 gives the full variable domain: KAGVTQTPRYLIKTRGQQVTLSCSPISGHRSVSWYQQTPGQGLQFLFEYFSETQRNKGNFPGRFSGRQFSNSRSEMNVSTLELGDSALYLCASSSTSRRENEQFFGPGTRLTVL.

The chain carries TRBV6-2 or TRBV6-3 and TRBJ2-3; 11 bases agree with TRBD2. The CDR3 spans 14 residues. From germline, CDR1 is MNHEY and CDR2 SVGEGT. Germline trimming cut 6 bases from V and 4 bases from J; bases unmatched to any gene: 3. CDR3 amino acids: CASSASGRPDTQYF. CDR3 coding DNA: TGTGCCAGCAGCGCTAGCGGGAGGCCAGATACGCAGTATTTT.

The chain combines TRBV12-5 with TRBJ1-3; possibly TRBD1 for D (5 bases). This CDR3 has 13 residues. CDR1 and CDR2 from the germline V gene are LGHNT and FRNRAP. Trimming took 2 bases from V and 4 from J, leaving 6 bases between them. CDR3 amino acids: CASGLTGGNTIYF. CDR3 in DNA: TGTGCTAGTGGTTTGACAGGCGGAAACACCATATATTTT.

The chain is built from TRBV9 and TRBJ2-2, with 8 nucleotides matching TRBD2. The germline V gene has CDR1 SGDLS and CDR2 YYNGEE. CDR3 length: 15 amino acids. Trimming at V came to 6 bases and at J to 1 base, leaving 5 bases not matched to a gene. CDR3 DNA: TGTGCCAGCACCCGAACTAGCGGGAACACCGGGGAGCTGTTTTTT. Encoded protein: CASTRTSGNTGELFF.

Only one count was recorded for this clone. Additional DNA sequences in this sample encode the identical CDR3. The chain recombines TRBV11-2 with TRBJ2-7, with TRBD1 matching 8 bases. V gave up 4 bases and J gave up 2 bases; unmatched junction bases: 7. CDR3 length equals 15 residues. Germline CDR1 is SGHAT and CDR2 is FQNNGV. CDR3 DNA sequence: TGTGCCAGCAGCTCCCCAGGACAGGGTGCCTACGAGCAGTACTTC. It codes for CASSSPGQGAYEQYF.